The clone carrying this TCR beta chain came up a few times. The target antigen is unknown. These data come from a study of cytomegalovirus exposure and HLA in healthy donors. About the research overall: The approximately 720 first-cohort repertoires and the 95 to 150 validation repertoires shared the same platform, a later analysis reported. Findings and caveats of the study: Three of the chains that were CMV-associated were confirmed in vitro to be specific for CMV antigens. Many donors carried some public TCRs, although rarity characterized most TCR sequences.

TCRdb's copy holds only in-frame clones and misses some; the assay was immunoSEQ multiplex PCR. The sample shows roughly 130,000 clones, 84% of them seen only once. V lost 5 bases, J lost 7 bases, and 9 bases lay in between. The CDR3 runs to 12 residues. CDR1 and CDR2 (germline): SGHNT, YENEEA. This clonotype was obtained from a woman aged 25 to 39 in good health and CMV-seronegative. The genes are TRBV11-3 and TRBJ1-5; a weak D match, TRBD1 (6 bases). The material sequenced was PBMCs. This CDR3 is CASSRGRQPQHF. In DNA form, the CDR3 reads TGTGCCAGCAGCAGGGGGAGACAGCCCCAGCATTTT.